Listed here are 22 T cell receptor beta chains from one sample, sequenced in a study of T-cell reconstitution after alpha-beta-depleted transplantation in children. Preparation of the TCRbeta library involved a method that used unique molecular identifiers. TCRdb processed the PCR reads anew with MiXCR; each CDR3 protein has one entry. Found here are approximately 240,000 distinct CDR3 sequences, 11% of them singletons; the top ten hold 28%. The sequencing here drew on PBMCs, taken before TCRalphabeta/CD19-depleted stem cell transplant. Source of these receptors: a child under two years old with acute myeloid leukemia, due to receive a stem cell transplant.

This clonotype was detected many times. The chain recombines TRBV6-4 with TRBJ2-3; D remains unclear. Trimming took 2 bases from V and 5 from J, leaving 11 bases between them. Germline V CDR1 and CDR2: MRHNA, SNTAGT. This CDR3 has 14 residues. As DNA, the CDR3 is TGTGCCAGCAGTGACCGACCAGCAAGAGATACGCAGTATTTT. Translating gives CASSDRPARDTQYF.

This clonotype was recorded many times. CDR3 sequence: CSVEESQAFGNEQFF. CDR3 sequence (DNA): TGCAGCGTTGAGGAGAGCCAGGCCTTTGGGAATGAGCAGTTCTTC. This sequence joins TRBV29-1 and TRBJ2-1; D unclear. CDR1 and CDR2 from the germline V gene are SQVTM and ANQGSEA. This CDR3 is 15 amino acids long. Deletions cut 3 bases from V and 7 bases from J, with 19 bases between.

This clonotype was detected ten times or more. The gene calls are TRBV28 and TRBJ2-5; no definite D call. The germline V gene encodes CDR1 MDHEN and CDR2 SYDVKM. This CDR3 comprises 12 residues. V was trimmed by 8 bases and J by 6 bases, leaving 13 bases between them. CDR3 amino acids: CASLDSGKTQYF. The CDR3 bases are TGTGCCAGCTTAGATTCTGGAAAGACCCAGTACTTC.

Many counts were recorded for this clonotype. The V call is TRBV24-1, the J call TRBJ2-2; TRBD1 might be the D (6 bases). CDR1 is KGHDR and CDR2 is SFDVKD in the germline V gene. CDR3 size: 15 residues. V was clipped by 3 bases and J by 6 bases, with 13 bases between them. CDR3 region: CATSDTTTGPGELFF. The CDR3 nucleotides are TGTGCCACCAGTGATACCACTACAGGGCCCGGGGAGCTGTTTTTT.

This clonotype was detected ten times or more. The rearrangement uses TRBV20-1 and TRBJ1-1; D unclear. Germline V lookup: CDR1 DFQATT, CDR2 SNEGSKA (reference sequence). The length of the CDR3 is 19 residues. Between the trimmed V and J ends, which lost 0 bases and 7 bases, there was a span of 30 bases. The CDR3 region is CSARDREGGVGFELLEAFF. The CDR3 region has the DNA TGCAGTGCTAGAGATCGGGAGGGCGGAGTAGGATTCGAACTTCTTGAAGCTTTCTTT.

This clonotype has a count of ten or more. The V and J genes are TRBV20-1 and TRBJ2-7; 8 nucleotides line up with TRBD1. The CDR3 has 14 amino acids. With V trimmed by 1 base and J by 3 bases, 5 bases remained unmatched. Germline values: CDR1 DFQATT, CDR2 SNEGSKA (reference sequence). The CDR3 sequence: CSARVPDRDYEQYF. The CDR3 DNA sequence: TGCAGTGCTAGAGTACCGGACAGGGACTACGAGCAGTACTTC.

The table lists this clonotype with many counts. This chain uses TRBV28 with TRBJ2-1; TRBD1 is a possible D gene (6 bases). Germline V gene data show CDR1 as MDHEN and CDR2 as SYDVKM. With 7 bases removed from V and 12 bases from J, the gap between germline ends came to 16 bases. The CDR3 is 12 amino acids. This chain's CDR3 is CASIGELGAQFF. CDR3 nucleotides: TGTGCCAGCATTGGGGAATTGGGGGCGCAGTTCTTC.

This clonotype was recorded at least ten times. V and J are TRBV20-1 and TRBJ1-4; D is undetermined. The CDR3 totals 14 residues. V lost 0 bases and J 8 bases, leaving 13 bases between the germline ends. CDR1 is DFQATT and CDR2 is SNEGSKA in the germline V gene (reference sequence). CDR3 residues: CSARDKTPGEKLFF. CDR3 DNA sequence: TGCAGTGCTAGAGATAAGACACCGGGAGAAAAACTGTTTTTT.

This clonotype was counted ten times or more. The chain is built from TRBV5-1 and TRBJ2-5; 13 bases match TRBD2. The V gene end was trimmed by 0 bases and the J gene end by 3 bases; junction bases not matched to a gene: 2. CDR3 length equals 16 residues. CDR1 is SGHRS, CDR2 YFSETQ, per germline. CDR3 sequence (DNA): TGCGCCAGCAGCTTGGATGGACTAGCGGGAGAAGAGACCCAGTACTTC. Translating it yields CASSLDGLAGEETQYF.

This clonotype was recorded a few times. The chain is built from TRBV24-1 and TRBJ2-7; tentative D call: TRBD2 (6 bases). The germline V and J ends were trimmed by 5 bases and 8 bases, with 18 bases remaining between them. The CDR3 is 14 amino acids. Germline CDR1 KGHDR, CDR2 SFDVKD. The CDR3 sequence: CATSGGEWTGKQYF. CDR3 bases: TGTGCCACCAGTGGGGGGGAATGGACTGGGAAGCAGTACTTC.

This clonotype was counted many times. This sequence joins TRBV20-1 and TRBJ1-2; D remains ambiguous. This CDR3 has 15 amino acids. Between the trimmed V and J ends, which lost 1 base and 4 bases, there was a span of 16 bases. The germline gives CDR1 DFQATT, CDR2 SNEGSKA (reference sequence). As DNA, the CDR3 is TGCAGTGCTAGAGCCAGTTTGGGCCTTTTCTATGGCTACACCTTC. Protein: CSARASLGLFYGYTF.

This clonotype occurred many times. The chain couples TRBV12-3 or TRBV12-4 to TRBJ2-7; maybe TRBD2 (6 bases). CDR3 size: 14 residues. V was cut by 8 bases and J by 1 base, with 15 bases left in between. The CDR3 region has the DNA TGTGCCAGCGGGACTTGGACGGAATCCTACGAGCAGTACTTC. Translated, it gives CASGTWTESYEQYF.

This clonotype showed up many times. The chain joins TRBV5-6 to TRBJ2-1; D might be TRBD2 (6 bases). Germline-derived CDR1 and CDR2 are SGHDT and YYEEEE. Trimming pared 4 bases from V and 1 base from J, leaving 6 bases between. This CDR3 contains 13 residues. The CDR3 here is CASSGGSYNEQFF. DNA of the CDR3: TGTGCCAGCAGCGGGGGGTCCTACAATGAGCAGTTCTTC.

About this clonotype itself: A much larger clone differs by one base, so this may be a read error. This chain uses TRBV29-1 with TRBJ2-1; 8 bases agree with TRBD2. CDR1 and CDR2 (germline): SQVTM, ANQGSEA. With V trimmed by 6 bases and J by 0 bases, 16 bases remained unmatched. CDR3 length equals 18 residues. For the CDR3, the DNA is TGCAGCGTGACCGGACTAGCATTCGGTTCTAGCTCCTACAATGAGCAGTTCTTC. Its protein product is CSVTGLAFGSSSYNEQFF.

This clonotype was seen at least ten times. The CDR3 DNA is TGTGCCAGCAGTTCCAACATAGCTCAGCCCCAGCATTTT. Amino acids: CASSSNIAQPQHF. The gene calls are TRBV12-3 or TRBV12-4 and TRBJ1-5; unclear D gene. Trimming left V 4 bases short and J 6 bases short, with 10 bases between. The CDR3 is 13 residues long.

In this sample, this clonotype turned up many times. The chain recombines TRBV5-1 with TRBJ2-1; tentatively, D is TRBD1 or TRBD2 (6 bases each). Trimming left V 3 bases short and J 0 bases short, with 10 bases between. Germline V gene data show CDR1 as SGHRS and CDR2 as YFSETQ. The CDR3 runs to 15 residues. The CDR3 DNA reads as TGCGCCAGCAGCTCCAGGGGAGGCTCCTACAATGAGCAGTTCTTC. Amino acid sequence: CASSSRGGSYNEQFF.

The sample holds many counts of this clonotype. The rearrangement uses TRBV7-9 and TRBJ2-3; 11 bases fit TRBD1. From germline, CDR1 is SEHNR and CDR2 FQNEAQ (reference sequence). V was clipped by 3 bases and J by 7 bases; unmatched bases: 6. This CDR3 is 15 amino acids long. The CDR3 DNA is TGTGCCAGCAGCTTTGGACAGGGGGCCCCCTATACGCAGTATTTT. It codes for CASSFGQGAPYTQYF. Using reference TRBV7-9 and TRBJ2-3 for the parts outside the CDR3, the full variable domain is DTGVSQNPRHKITKRGQNVTFRCDPISEHNRLYWYRQTLGQGPEFLTYFQNEAQLEKSRLLSDRFSAERPKGSFSTLEIQRTEQGDSAMYLCASSFGQGAPYTQYFGPGTRLTVL.

This clonotype was found many times. J is TRBJ2-3 and V is TRBV18, with 11 bases matching TRBD2. Germline trimming cut 5 bases from V and 1 base from J; bases unmatched to any gene: 20. CDR1 and CDR2 (germline): KGHSH, LQKENI. This CDR3 region has 21 residues. CDR3 nucleotide sequence: TGTGCCAGCTCATCAACTAGCGGGAGAAACTATGCGAACTTGGGCACAGATACGCAGTATTTT. Protein product: CASSSTSGRNYANLGTDTQYF. The whole variable domain, remainder taken from reference TRBV18 and TRBJ2-3, is NAGVMQNPRHLVRRRGQEARLRCSPMKGHSHVYWYRQLPEEGLKFMVYLQKENIIDESGMPKERFSAEFPKEGPSILRIQQVVRGDSAAYFCASSSTSGRNYANLGTDTQYFGPGTRLTVL.

This clonotype was observed many times. The chain links TRBV27 to TRBJ2-2; possible D gene TRBD1, 6 bases. Trimming removed 5 bases from V and 1 base from J, with 11 bases in between. The CDR3 extends over 15 amino acids. Germline CDR1 and CDR2: MNHEY and SMNVEV (reference sequence). CDR3 in DNA: TGTGCCAGCAGTCCACGACAGGTGAACACCGGGGAGCTGTTTTTT. Amino acids: CASSPRQVNTGELFF.

The rearrangement uses TRBV7-9 and TRBJ2-5; D may match TRBD1 or TRBD2 (5 bases each). V was cut by 0 bases and J by 3 bases, with 11 bases left in between. Germline lookup yields CDR1 SEHNR and CDR2 FQNEAQ (reference sequence). CDR3 length equals 15 residues. CDR3 in DNA: TGTGCCAGCAGCTTAGCTCAGGGACGGGAAGAGACCCAGTACTTC. Its translation: CASSLAQGREETQYF.

In the case of this clonotype: A clone one base away is much larger, so this may be a read error. The chain employs TRBV3-1 and TRBJ2-5; no firm D call. This CDR3 is 18 amino acids long. V was trimmed by 1 base and J by 5 bases, leaving 23 bases between them. Germline CDR1 and CDR2: LGHDT and YNNKEL (reference sequence). This chain's CDR3 is CASSQGGWARNLRETQYF. CDR3 coding DNA: TGTGCCAGCAGCCAAGGTGGTTGGGCGAGGAATTTACGGGAGACCCAGTACTTC.

Comment on this clonotype: It may be a read error: a sequence one base away is much more abundant. This chain joins TRBV7-8 and TRBJ2-7, with a possible D match to TRBD1 (5 bases). The CDR3 consists of 12 residues. The V gene lost 6 bases and the J gene lost 4 bases, with 10 bases spanning the gap. CDR1 SGHVS and CDR2 FQNEAQ come from the germline V gene. CDR3 in amino acids: CASRGVRYEQYF. The CDR3 coding sequence is TGTGCCAGCAGAGGGGTCAGATACGAGCAGTACTTC.